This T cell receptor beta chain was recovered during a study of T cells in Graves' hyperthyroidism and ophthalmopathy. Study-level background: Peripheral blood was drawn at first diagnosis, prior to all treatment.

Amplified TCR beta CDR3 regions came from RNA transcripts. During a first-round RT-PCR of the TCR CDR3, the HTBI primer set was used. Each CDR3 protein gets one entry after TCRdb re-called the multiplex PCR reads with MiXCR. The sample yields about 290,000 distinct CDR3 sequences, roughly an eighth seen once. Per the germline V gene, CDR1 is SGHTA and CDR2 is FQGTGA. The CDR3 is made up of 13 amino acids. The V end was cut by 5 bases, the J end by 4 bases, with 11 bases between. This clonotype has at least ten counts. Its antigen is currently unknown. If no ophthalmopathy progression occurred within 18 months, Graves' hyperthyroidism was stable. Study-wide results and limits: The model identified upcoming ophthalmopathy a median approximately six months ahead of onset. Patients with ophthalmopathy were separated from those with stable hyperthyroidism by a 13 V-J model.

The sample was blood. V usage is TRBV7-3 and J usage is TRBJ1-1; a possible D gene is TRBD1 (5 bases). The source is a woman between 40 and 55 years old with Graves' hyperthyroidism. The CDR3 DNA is TGTGCCAGCAGCCTCTACCAGGGCACTGAAGCTTTCTTT. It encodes CASSLYQGTEAFF. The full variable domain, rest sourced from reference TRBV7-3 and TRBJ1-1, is GAGVSQTPSNKVTEKGKYVELRCDPISGHTALYWYRQSLGQGPEFLIYFQGTGAADDSGLPNDRFFAVRPEGSVSTLKIQRTERGDSAVYLCASSLYQGTEAFFGQGTRLTVV.